Given below is one TCR beta chain in context. Its antigen is not identified. The V end lost 0 bases, the J end lost 3 bases, and 15 bases lay between the germline ends. In germline, CDR1 is SGHDN, CDR2 FVKESK. The CDR3 contains 16 residues. The data derive from a study of radiotherapy plus CTLA-4 blockade in lung cancer. Study context: In 18% of patients, objective responses were seen; 25% to 40% had disease control. Study-wide results and caveats: TCR clones originating in tumors grew in number in blood after radiotherapy plus ipilimumab.

The protocol was immunoSEQ multiplex PCR, while the TCRdb copy is restricted to in-frame clones and leaves out a portion. The table shows 90,000 to 100,000 clones, with around nine tenths occurring only once. Treatment of patients with chemo-refractory metastatic non-small-cell lung cancer consisted of focal radiation plus CTLA-4 blockade with ipilimumab. This receptor was taken from a human donor with non-small cell lung cancer that progressed on radiotherapy plus ipilimumab. Sequencing used peripheral blood, obtained from a patient treated with radiotherapy plus ipilimumab. This chain connects TRBV14 to TRBJ2-7, with D possibly being TRBD1 (5 bases). The CDR3 nucleotides are TGTGCCAGCAGCCAAGATCGTAGTAAAGGGGTCTACGAGCAGTACTTC. Its protein is CASSQDRSKGVYEQYF.